This T cell receptor beta chain originates from a study of T cell responses to AZD1222 COVID-19 vaccine. Method: immunoSEQ multiplex PCR; TCRdb's copy keeps in-frame clones and lacks some. The sample lists fewer than 95,000 clones, approximately 90% seen once, with around 6% in the top ten. Germline V gene data show CDR1 as MNHEY and CDR2 as SMNVEV (reference sequence). The ends were cut back, 9 bases at V and 0 bases at J, with 12 bases in the middle. The CDR3 length is 13 residues. The receptor's source is an adult who received the AZD1222 COVID-19 vaccine. The J gene is TRBJ2-7, the V gene TRBV27; D is perhaps TRBD1 (5 bases). The material was peripheral blood, obtained 28 days after the second AZD1222 dose. CDR3: CASGVRASYEQYF. The CDR3 DNA reads as TGTGCCAGTGGGGTCAGGGCCTCCTACGAGCAGTACTTC.